Listed below are T cell receptor beta chains from one sample, sequenced in a study of molecular identifiers for immune sequencing clone quantification. TCRdb passed the PCR reads through MiXCR, listing each CDR3 protein once. Of about 68,000 distinct CDR3 sequences listed, 15% to 20% are singletons. The sample taken for sequencing was naive CD8+ T cells from blood, with Jurkat cell RNA spiked in. These receptors all come from a human donor in good health. Some libraries in this study had Jurkat cell RNA spiked in. The CDR3 runs from the conserved cysteine through the conserved F or W. Fields, in order: D gene, V gene, J gene, clone size, CDR3 DNA, CDR3 protein. A D gene is named only where the DNA matches it firmly. Clone size is not always given. Where it is, it says once, few, many or a class for expanded clones.

.	TRBV12-3/TRBV12-4	TRBJ1-5	many	TGTGCCAGCAGTTTGGTGTGGGTGGATCAGCCCCAGCATTTT	CASSLVWVDQPQHF
TRBD2	TRBV6-1	TRBJ2-1	.	TGTGCCAGCAGTCCTATTATTACCGGGACTAGGGATGAGCAGTTCTTC	CASSPIITGTRDEQFF
.	TRBV28	TRBJ2-1	many	TGTGCCAGCAGTTGTGCCGATGACAGGGAGGACAATGAGCAGTTCTTC	CASSCADDREDNEQFF
.	TRBV4-3	TRBJ2-1	.	TGCGCCAGCAGCCAAGATCTTGACTCCTACAATGAGCAGTTCTTC	CASSQDLDSYNEQFF
TRBD1	TRBV29-1	TRBJ2-2	many	TGCAGCGTCGAGGACAGGGGGCTGAACACCGGGGAGCTGTTTTTT	CSVEDRGLNTGELFF
TRBD1	TRBV12-3/TRBV12-4	TRBJ2-7	few	TGTGCCAGCAGTTTATCGGGACAGGGGCGTTCCTACGAGCAGTACTTC	CASSLSGQGRSYEQYF
.	TRBV27	TRBJ2-1	few	TGTGCCAGCAGTTTGTTTAAAAGCTCCTACAATGAGCAGTTCTTC	CASSLFKSSYNEQFF
.	TRBV10-1	TRBJ2-5	many	TGCGCCAGCAGTGGGGAAGCTTTCCCTCGGGAGACCCAGTACTTC	CASSGEAFPRETQYF
.	TRBV28	TRBJ2-7	many	TGTGCCAGCCGGCCACCGGGCTTCTCCTACGAGCAGTACTTC	CASRPPGFSYEQYF
.	TRBV3-1	TRBJ1-2	few	TGTGCCAGCAGTCCAGACCAGAGAGGGGCGAATGGCTACACCTTC	CASSPDQRGANGYTF
TRBD1	TRBV4-1	TRBJ1-2	many	TGCGCCTCCGATGGGACCCGACAGGGGGCTGACTATGGCTACACCTTC	CASDGTRQGADYGYTF
.	TRBV28	TRBJ2-1	many	TGTGCCAGCAGGATGACTAACAGTGGTGAGCAGTTCTTC	CASRMTNSGEQFF
TRBD1	TRBV29-1	TRBJ2-7	many	TGCAGCGCGACAGGGATTTCCTACGAGCAGTACTTC	CSATGISYEQYF
.	TRBV5-1	TRBJ1-1	many	TGCGCCAGCAGCTTGGCCCGGCAGGGGTCAGGTACTGAAGCTTTCTTT	CASSLARQGSGTEAFF
TRBD1	TRBV2	TRBJ1-5	.	TGTGCCAGCACCCTCGGGTATATAGGACAGGGGTACAATCAGCCCCAGCATTTT	CASTLGYIGQGYNQPQHF
TRBD1	TRBV5-1	TRBJ2-1	.	TGCGCCAGCGTCGACAGGGGGCTTGAGCAGTTCTTC	CASVDRGLEQFF
.	TRBV4-1	TRBJ2-1	many	TGCGCCAGCAGCCAAAAACAGGGCCCTGGGGTCAATGAGCAGTTCTTC	CASSQKQGPGVNEQFF
.	TRBV30	TRBJ2-7	many	TGTGCCTGGAGTCCCCCGGGACTGAACGGGGACGAGCAGTACTTC	CAWSPPGLNGDEQYF
TRBD2	TRBV6-1	TRBJ2-1	many	TGTGCCAGCGAGGGGACTAGCGGGAGAGTTGAGCAGTTCTTC	CASEGTSGRVEQFF
TRBD1	TRBV5-8	TRBJ2-2	.	TGTGCCAGCATCGAAGGGACAGGAGAGAACACCGGGGAGCTGTTTTTT	CASIEGTGENTGELFF
TRBD1	TRBV11-2	TRBJ2-7	many	TGTGCCAGCAGCGGGAACAGGGGGCAGGACGAGCAGTACTTC	CASSGNRGQDEQYF
TRBD2	TRBV7-9	TRBJ2-1	many	TGTGCCAGCAGCTGGACTAGCGGAGACAATGAGCAGTTCTTC	CASSWTSGDNEQFF
TRBD1	TRBV28	TRBJ1-3	few	TGTGCCAGCAAACGGGTAATTCTCCGGGGACAGGACTCTGGAAACACCATATATTTT	CASKRVILRGQDSGNTIYF
.	TRBV20-1	TRBJ2-1	.	TGCAGTGCTAGGCCGGTGGCCTACAATGAGCAGTTCTTC	CSARPVAYNEQFF
.	TRBV9	TRBJ2-1	.	TGTGCCAGCAGCGTCGAGGGAGTCACCTACAATGAGCAGTTCTTC	CASSVEGVTYNEQFF
.	TRBV12-3/TRBV12-4	TRBJ1-5	many	TGTGCCAGCAGTTTTGGGGGGAGTTGGCAGCCCCAGCATTTT	CASSFGGSWQPQHF
.	TRBV4-2	TRBJ1-1	.	TGTGCCAGCAGCCAAGACCCCGCAGGGGTCCTCACGGCGAGAGCTTTCTTT	CASSQDPAGVLTARAFF